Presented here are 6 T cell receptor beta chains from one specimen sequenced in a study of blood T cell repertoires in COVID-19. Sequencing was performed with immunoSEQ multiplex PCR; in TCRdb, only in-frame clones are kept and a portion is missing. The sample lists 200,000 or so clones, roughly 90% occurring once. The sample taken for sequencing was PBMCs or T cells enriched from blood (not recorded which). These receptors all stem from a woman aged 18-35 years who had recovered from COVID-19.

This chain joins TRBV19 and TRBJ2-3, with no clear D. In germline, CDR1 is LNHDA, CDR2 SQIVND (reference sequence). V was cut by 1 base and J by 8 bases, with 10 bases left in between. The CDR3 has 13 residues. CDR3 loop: CASSIGGTGTQYF. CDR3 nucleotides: TGTGCCAGTAGTATAGGCGGCACGGGTACGCAGTATTTT.

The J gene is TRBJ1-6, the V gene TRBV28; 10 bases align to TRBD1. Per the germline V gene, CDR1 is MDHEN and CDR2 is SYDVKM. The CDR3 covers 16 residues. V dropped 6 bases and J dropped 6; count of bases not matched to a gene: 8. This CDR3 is CASSLGTGVTNSPLHF. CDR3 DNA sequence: TGTGCCAGCAGCTTGGGGACAGGGGTGACTAATTCACCCCTCCACTTT.

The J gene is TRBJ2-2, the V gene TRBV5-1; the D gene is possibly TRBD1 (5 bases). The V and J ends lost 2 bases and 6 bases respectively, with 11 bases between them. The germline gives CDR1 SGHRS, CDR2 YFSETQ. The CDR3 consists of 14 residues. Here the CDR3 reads CASSFDSSAGELFF. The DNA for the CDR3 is TGCGCCAGCAGCTTCGACAGCTCGGCCGGGGAGCTGTTTTTT.

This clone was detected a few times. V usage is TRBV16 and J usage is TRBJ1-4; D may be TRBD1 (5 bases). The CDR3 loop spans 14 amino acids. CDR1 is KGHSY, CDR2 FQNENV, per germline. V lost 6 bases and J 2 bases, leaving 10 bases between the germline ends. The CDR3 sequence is CASRRQLTNEKLFF. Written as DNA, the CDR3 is TGTGCCAGCAGGAGACAGCTGACTAATGAAAAACTGTTTTTT.

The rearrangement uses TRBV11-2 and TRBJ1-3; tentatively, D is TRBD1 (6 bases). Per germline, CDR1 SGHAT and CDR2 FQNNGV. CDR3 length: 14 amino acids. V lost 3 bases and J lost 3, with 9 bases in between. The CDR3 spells CASSFNRDGNTIYF. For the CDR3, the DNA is TGTGCCAGCAGCTTTAACAGGGATGGAAACACCATATATTTT. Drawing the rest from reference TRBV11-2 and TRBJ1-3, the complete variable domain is EAGVAQSPRYKIIEKRQSVAFWCNPISGHATLYWYQQILGQGPKLLIQFQNNGVVDDSQLPKDRFSAERLKGVDSTLKIQPAKLEDSAVYLCASSFNRDGNTIYFGEGSWLTVV.

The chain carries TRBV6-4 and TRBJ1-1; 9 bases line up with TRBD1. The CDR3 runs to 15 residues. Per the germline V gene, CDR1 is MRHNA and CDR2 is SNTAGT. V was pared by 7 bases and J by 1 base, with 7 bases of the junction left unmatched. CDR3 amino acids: CASKAGTGSNTEAFF. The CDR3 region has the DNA TGTGCCAGCAAAGCCGGGACAGGGTCGAACACTGAAGCTTTCTTT.